These 16 T cell receptor beta chains were sequenced from one sample in a study of cytomegalovirus exposure and HLA in healthy donors. Vbeta (60) and Jbeta (13) primers were used in the PCR. Clones were sequenced by immunoSEQ multiplex PCR, and TCRdb holds only the in-frame ones, with some missing. In the table there are 150,000 or so clones, roughly 75% of which are singletons. Sequencing was carried out using PBMCs. The receptors here all came from a man between 35 and 55 years old in good health and CMV-seronegative.

This sequence joins TRBV5-4 and TRBJ1-1, with 7 bases lining up with TRBD1. Trimming took 2 bases from V and 4 from J; bases not matched to a gene: 5. CDR1 is SGHNT, CDR2 YYREEE, per germline (reference sequence). The CDR3 spans 14 residues. CDR3 loop: CASSLQGWGTEAFF. The CDR3 DNA is TGTGCCAGCAGCTTACAGGGGTGGGGCACTGAAGCTTTCTTT. Variable domain in full (rest from reference TRBV5-4 and TRBJ1-1): ETGVTQSPTHLIKTRGQQVTLRCSSQSGHNTVSWYQQALGQGPQFIFQYYREEENGRGNFPPRFSGLQFPNYSSELNVNALELDDSALYLCASSLQGWGTEAFFGQGTRLTVV.

The chain is built from TRBV28 and TRBJ2-7; tentative D call: TRBD2 (5 bases). Trimming removed 3 bases at V and 7 bases at J, with 22 bases between. Germline loops: CDR1 MDHEN, CDR2 SYDVKM. The CDR3 contains 16 residues. The CDR3, as DNA: TGTGCCAGCAGTTTTGGGTCAAAGGGCCCTAGAGGGGAGCAGTACTTC. This gives the protein CASSFGSKGPRGEQYF.

This clone appeared a few times. The rearrangement uses TRBV4-2 and TRBJ1-4; perhaps TRBD1 as D (5 bases). Trimming cost V 4 bases and J 4 bases, with 19 bases left between them. CDR3 length equals 17 residues. Germline V gene sequence: CDR1 LGHNA, CDR2 YNFKEQ. The CDR3 here is CASSPPSGAALNEKLFF. The CDR3 nucleotides read TGTGCCAGCAGCCCCCCGAGCGGGGCGGCCCTTAATGAAAAACTGTTTTTT.

The J gene is TRBJ2-7, the V gene TRBV29-1, with 7 bases matching TRBD1. Germline CDR1 reads SQVTM; CDR2 reads ANQGSEA. This CDR3 is 14 amino acids long. The junction had 3 bases not matched to a gene; V was cut back by 0 bases and J by 1 base. The DNA for the CDR3 is TGCAGCGTTGAAGATCAGGGGGAATCCTACGAGCAGTACTTC. Protein: CSVEDQGESYEQYF.

V gene TRBV28 combines with J gene TRBJ1-2, with 7 bases matching TRBD1. Trimming removed 4 bases from V and 8 bases from J; junction bases left unmatched: 10. In germline, CDR1 is MDHEN, CDR2 SYDVKM. This CDR3 region has 14 residues. CDR3 sequence reads: CASSSPPGQRGYTF. CDR3 DNA: TGTGCCAGCAGTTCCCCCCCGGGACAGAGGGGCTACACCTTC.

The chain employs TRBV11-2 and TRBJ1-4, with D maybe TRBD1 (5 bases). This CDR3 is built from 17 residues. V lost 0 bases and J lost 4, with 15 bases in between. Per the germline V gene, CDR1 is SGHAT and CDR2 is FQNNGV. The CDR3 reads CASSLEWAGHLNEKLFF. The CDR3 bases are TGTGCCAGCAGCTTAGAGTGGGCGGGGCACCTTAATGAAAAACTGTTTTTT.

The chain combines TRBV6-1 with TRBJ1-1; TRBD1 might be the D (5 bases). V was clipped by 9 bases and J by 1 base, with 12 bases between them. CDR1 is MNHNS, CDR2 SASEGT, per germline. The CDR3 consists of 13 residues. The CDR3 DNA follows: TGTGCCAGTCCGGTTAGGGGGAACACTGAAGCTTTCTTT. Protein product: CASPVRGNTEAFF.

DNA of the CDR3: TGTGCCAGCAGTCCTGGGGAGGCCGGCATTCAGTACTTC. Translated: CASSPGEAGIQYF. J is TRBJ2-4 and V is TRBV27; TRBD2 might be the D (6 bases). The CDR3 has 13 residues. In germline, CDR1 is MNHEY, CDR2 SMNVEV (reference sequence). The V and J ends lost 5 bases and 9 bases respectively, with 14 bases between them.

The gene calls are TRBV14 and TRBJ2-7, with 9 bases identical to TRBD1. The CDR3 runs 15 residues. Germline V gene data show CDR1 as SGHDN and CDR2 as FVKESK. Trimming at V came to 5 bases and at J to 1 base, leaving 6 bases not matched to a gene. The CDR3 coding sequence is TGTGCCAGCAGCTACAGGGGGCTCACTTCCTACGAGCAGTACTTC. Translation gives CASSYRGLTSYEQYF.

The chain combines TRBV19 with TRBJ1-4; no reliable D call. With 7 bases removed from V and 0 bases from J, the gap between germline ends came to 12 bases. The CDR3 loop spans 15 amino acids. CDR1 is LNHDA, CDR2 SQIVND, per germline (reference sequence). Here the CDR3 reads CASKRTPATNEKLFF. The CDR3 region has the DNA TGTGCCAGTAAAAGGACTCCTGCAACTAATGAAAAACTGTTTTTT.

The DNA for the CDR3 is TGTGCCAGCAGCCCCGCGTCCTATCAGCCCCAGCATTTT. Protein product: CASSPASYQPQHF. The chain couples TRBV7-2 to TRBJ1-5; no clear D gene. With 5 bases removed from V and 5 bases from J, the gap between germline ends came to 10 bases. CDR1 is SGHTA, CDR2 FQGNSA, per germline. This CDR3 has 13 amino acids.

The chain has TRBV27 and TRBJ2-3; D call uncertain. The V and J ends lost 3 bases and 0 bases respectively, with 4 bases between them. The CDR3 has 13 residues. Looked up from germline, CDR1 is MNHEY and CDR2 is SMNVEV (reference sequence). CDR3 nucleotides: TGTGCCAGCAGTTTCCTCAGCACAGATACGCAGTATTTT. This sequence encodes CASSFLSTDTQYF.

The chain employs TRBV2 and TRBJ2-1, with 10 bases matching TRBD1. The CDR3 has 17 residues. V lost 2 bases and J lost 10; bases outside the gene matches: 14. The germline V gene has CDR1 SNHLY and CDR2 FYNNEI. CDR3 protein: CASSELGGQGFFGEQFF. CDR3 DNA sequence: TGTGCCAGCAGTGAACTGGGGGGACAGGGGTTTTTTGGCGAGCAGTTCTTC.

CDR3 sequence reads: CASRKPDRVDAQETQYF. The CDR3 DNA follows: TGTGCCAGCAGGAAACCGGACAGGGTGGACGCCCAAGAGACCCAGTACTTC. The chain carries TRBV21-1 and TRBJ2-5; the table's TRBD1 call for D was not verified on the DNA. TRBV21-1 corresponds to a pseudogene. The CDR3 runs to 17 residues.

The J gene is TRBJ2-1, the V gene TRBV6-4, with TRBD1 identical over 8 bases. This CDR3 has 15 amino acids. In germline, CDR1 is MRHNA, CDR2 SNTAGT. V gave up 6 bases and J gave up 3 bases; unmatched junction bases: 7. The DNA for the CDR3 is TGTGCCAGCAGCCACGGACAGGGACGCTACAATGAGCAGTTCTTC. Translating gives CASSHGQGRYNEQFF.

The chain links TRBV11-2 to TRBJ2-7; tentative D call: TRBD2 (6 bases). CDR1 is SGHAT and CDR2 is FQNNGV in the germline V gene. The CDR3 runs to 15 residues. V lost 4 bases and J 3 bases, leaving 16 bases between the germline ends. The CDR3 sequence is CASSSGGGRSYEQYF. For the CDR3, the DNA is TGTGCCAGCAGCTCCGGAGGAGGGCGCAGCTACGAGCAGTACTTC. The full variable domain, rest sourced from reference TRBV11-2 and TRBJ2-7, is EAGVAQSPRYKIIEKRQSVAFWCNPISGHATLYWYQQILGQGPKLLIQFQNNGVVDDSQLPKDRFSAERLKGVDSTLKIQPAKLEDSAVYLCASSSGGGRSYEQYFGPGTRLTVT.